A selection of T cell receptor beta chains follows, all from one sample in a study of T cells in pancreatic ductal adenocarcinoma. Here immunoSEQ multiplex PCR was the method, and the copy in TCRdb shows in-frame clones only, minus some. The profile shows about 12,000 clones, about nine tenths of them singletons. The sequenced material came from PBMCs. These receptors were obtained from a human donor with pancreatic ductal adenocarcinoma. Both conserved end residues are part of each CDR3. The order of the fields is CDR3 DNA, CDR3 protein, D gene, J gene, V gene, clone size. The D gene is left open where the match is weak. A row's size may be missing; if present it is once, few, many or a size class.

CDR3 DNA: TGTGCCAGCAAGTGGGACAGAGGAGCTTTCTTT
CDR3 protein: CASKWDRGAFF
D gene: TRBD1
J gene: TRBJ1-1
V gene: TRBV2
clone size: NA

CDR3 DNA: TGTGCCAGCAGCCCCCAGGGAACTAATGAAAAACTGTTTTTT
CDR3 protein: CASSPQGTNEKLFF
D gene: NA
J gene: TRBJ1-4
V gene: TRBV7-9
clone size: NA

CDR3 DNA: TGTGCCAGCAGGGACCGGACTAGCGGGAGCGTTGAGCAGTTCTTC
CDR3 protein: CASRDRTSGSVEQFF
D gene: TRBD2
J gene: TRBJ2-1
V gene: TRBV2
clone size: NA

CDR3 DNA: TGTGCCAGCTCACCACGAAGCCAGGGGGCCGGGGAGCTGTTTTTT
CDR3 protein: CASSPRSQGAGELFF
D gene: TRBD1
J gene: TRBJ2-2
V gene: TRBV18
clone size: NA

CDR3 DNA: TGTGCCACCAGCAGAGATCAGGATGGCTACACCTTC
CDR3 protein: CATSRDQDGYTF
D gene: NA
J gene: TRBJ1-2
V gene: TRBV15
clone size: NA

CDR3 DNA: TGTGCCAGCTCACCAGTGGGGGGTATTACGTATGAGCAGTTCTTC
CDR3 protein: CASSPVGGITYEQFF
D gene: NA
J gene: TRBJ2-1
V gene: TRBV18
clone size: NA

CDR3 DNA: TGTGCCAGCAGTGCTCCGGTTGGGGCCAACGTCCTGACTTTC
CDR3 protein: CASSAPVGANVLTF
D gene: NA
J gene: TRBJ2-6
V gene: TRBV6-1
clone size: NA

CDR3 DNA: TGCGCCAGCGGGATGAGCGGGGGAAGAGATACGCAGTATTTT
CDR3 protein: CASGMSGGRDTQYF
D gene: TRBD2
J gene: TRBJ2-3
V gene: TRBV5-1
clone size: NA

CDR3 DNA: TGTGCCAGCAGCTTAGAGGTAGCGGGATCTAGCACAGATACGCAGTATTTT
CDR3 protein: CASSLEVAGSSTDTQYF
D gene: TRBD2
J gene: TRBJ2-3
V gene: TRBV7-8
clone size: NA

CDR3 DNA: TGTGCCAGCAGCCAAGACATGCTTCGCTACAATGAGCAGTTCTTC
CDR3 protein: CASSQDMLRYNEQFF
D gene: NA
J gene: TRBJ2-1
V gene: TRBV4-2
clone size: NA

CDR3 DNA: TGCGCCAGCAGTGAACGGACTATTCGGGCTTTCTTT
CDR3 protein: CASSERTIRAFF
D gene: NA
J gene: TRBJ1-1
V gene: TRBV10-2
clone size: NA

CDR3 DNA: TGTGCCAGCAGTGAAGCCATTAGGACAGGTCGGAATGAAAAACTGTTTTTT
CDR3 protein: CASSEAIRTGRNEKLFF
D gene: TRBD1
J gene: TRBJ1-4
V gene: TRBV6-1
clone size: once

CDR3 DNA: TGTGCCAGTATCCCGGGAACAAACTATGGCTACACCTTC
CDR3 protein: CASIPGTNYGYTF
D gene: NA
J gene: TRBJ1-2
V gene: TRBV19
clone size: NA

CDR3 DNA: TGTGCCAGCTCCAGATCTCAGGAGCAACGAAATGGCTACACCTTC
CDR3 protein: CASSRSQEQRNGYTF
D gene: NA
J gene: TRBJ1-2
V gene: TRBV18
clone size: few

CDR3 DNA: TGTGCCAGCATCCAGGGTTCTCCTTTTGAAGCTTTCTTT
CDR3 protein: CASIQGSPFEAFF
D gene: NA
J gene: TRBJ1-1
V gene: TRBV28
clone size: once

CDR3 DNA: TGTGCCAGCAGCGTAGCTGGCCGAGGAAACACTGAAGCTTTCTTT
CDR3 protein: CASSVAGRGNTEAFF
D gene: NA
J gene: TRBJ1-1
V gene: TRBV9
clone size: NA

CDR3 DNA: TGTGCCAGCAGCCGAGACAGGGGGGATCAGCCCCAGCATTTT
CDR3 protein: CASSRDRGDQPQHF
D gene: TRBD1
J gene: TRBJ1-5
V gene: TRBV6-1
clone size: NA

CDR3 DNA: TGTGCCAGCAGCATTAGCGGGGACTCCTACAATGAGCAGTTCTTC
CDR3 protein: CASSISGDSYNEQFF
D gene: TRBD2
J gene: TRBJ2-1
V gene: TRBV6-5
clone size: NA

CDR3 DNA: TGTGCCAGTAGGCAGGGGACGGATAGCAATCAGCCCCAGCATTTT
CDR3 protein: CASRQGTDSNQPQHF
D gene: NA
J gene: TRBJ1-5
V gene: TRBV19
clone size: few

CDR3 DNA: TGTGCCAGCAGCTTTCCCCGCTATGGCTACACCTTC
CDR3 protein: CASSFPRYGYTF
D gene: NA
J gene: TRBJ1-2
V gene: TRBV11-2
clone size: NA

CDR3 DNA: TGTGCCAGCAGCGTACAAATTATGGAAAAAGATACGCAGTATTTT
CDR3 protein: CASSVQIMEKDTQYF
D gene: NA
J gene: TRBJ2-3
V gene: TRBV9
clone size: NA

CDR3 DNA: TGTGCCAGCCGAAAACGGACAGGGAAAAACATTCAGTACTTC
CDR3 protein: CASRKRTGKNIQYF
D gene: TRBD1
J gene: TRBJ2-4
V gene: TRBV28
clone size: NA

CDR3 DNA: TGCGCCAGCAGCTTATTCGGGGGGTCTAGCACAGATACGCAGTATTTT
CDR3 protein: CASSLFGGSSTDTQYF
D gene: TRBD2
J gene: TRBJ2-3
V gene: TRBV5-1
clone size: few

CDR3 DNA: TGCGCCAGCAGCTTGGAAGGGGACGGCTACACCTTC
CDR3 protein: CASSLEGDGYTF
D gene: NA
J gene: TRBJ1-2
V gene: TRBV5-1
clone size: NA

CDR3 DNA: TGTGCCAGCAGGCCATGGGCGGGAGGGCCGTCCGGGGAGCTGTTTTTT
CDR3 protein: CASRPWAGGPSGELFF
D gene: TRBD2
J gene: TRBJ2-2
V gene: TRBV27
clone size: NA

CDR3 DNA: TGTGCCAGCAGTGAAGCGTATAAAGCTTTCTTT
CDR3 protein: CASSEAYKAFF
D gene: NA
J gene: TRBJ1-1
V gene: TRBV2
clone size: NA

CDR3 DNA: TGTGCCAGCTCGCCGGGACAGGATGAAAAACTGTTTTTT
CDR3 protein: CASSPGQDEKLFF
D gene: TRBD1
J gene: TRBJ1-4
V gene: TRBV18
clone size: once

CDR3 DNA: TGTGCCAGCCGCTCCTTAGAGAAACCATCCTACAATGAGCAGTTCTTC
CDR3 protein: CASRSLEKPSYNEQFF
D gene: NA
J gene: TRBJ2-1
V gene: TRBV28
clone size: few

CDR3 DNA: TGTGCCAGTAGAGAGAACACCGGGGAGCTGTTTTTT
CDR3 protein: CASRENTGELFF
D gene: NA
J gene: TRBJ2-2
V gene: TRBV19
clone size: few

CDR3 DNA: TGTGCCAGCAGCGCGGGGACAGCGACCTACAATGAGCAGTTCTTC
CDR3 protein: CASSAGTATYNEQFF
D gene: TRBD1
J gene: TRBJ2-1
V gene: TRBV9
clone size: NA

CDR3 DNA: TGCGCCAGCAGCCGCTCGAGAGGAGGGAAGTGGGCTTTGAACACTGAAGCTTTCTTT
CDR3 protein: CASSRSRGGKWALNTEAFF
D gene: NA
J gene: TRBJ1-1
V gene: TRBV5-1
clone size: few

CDR3 DNA: TGTGCCAGCAGTTACAACCTAGCGGGGGAAGAGACCCAGTACTTC
CDR3 protein: CASSYNLAGEETQYF
D gene: TRBD2
J gene: TRBJ2-5
V gene: TRBV6-6
clone size: NA

CDR3 DNA: TGCAGCGTTGCAATATCTCCCCTTCCGGCATTCCGCTACGAGCAGTACTTC
CDR3 protein: CSVAISPLPAFRYEQYF
D gene: NA
J gene: TRBJ2-7
V gene: TRBV29-1
clone size: large

CDR3 DNA: TGCGCCAGCAGCACGTCAGCGGGCAAAAACATTCAGTACTTC
CDR3 protein: CASSTSAGKNIQYF
D gene: NA
J gene: TRBJ2-4
V gene: TRBV5-1
clone size: NA

CDR3 DNA: TGTGCCAGCAGTTACTCGCCGAGCAGGGACGAGCAGTACTTC
CDR3 protein: CASSYSPSRDEQYF
D gene: NA
J gene: TRBJ2-7
V gene: TRBV6-6
clone size: NA

CDR3 DNA: TGTGCCACCAGCAGAGATTGGGATGAGCAGTTCTTC
CDR3 protein: CATSRDWDEQFF
D gene: NA
J gene: TRBJ2-1
V gene: TRBV15
clone size: few

CDR3 DNA: TGTGCCAGCAGCCGAGGGGGCGCGGGGGAGCAGTACTTC
CDR3 protein: CASSRGGAGEQYF
D gene: NA
J gene: TRBJ2-7
V gene: TRBV7-9
clone size: few

CDR3 DNA: TGTGCCAGCAGTCTCGCCGGGGCGGGGGGCTACGAGCAGTACTTC
CDR3 protein: CASSLAGAGGYEQYF
D gene: TRBD2
J gene: TRBJ2-7
V gene: TRBV6-5
clone size: NA

CDR3 DNA: TGCGCCAGCAGCTTATCGGTGAACACTGAAGCTTTCTTT
CDR3 protein: CASSLSVNTEAFF
D gene: NA
J gene: TRBJ1-1
V gene: TRBV5-1
clone size: NA

CDR3 DNA: TGTGCCAGCAGTGTCTACCGGGACAGTCAAGAGACCCAGTACTTC
CDR3 protein: CASSVYRDSQETQYF
D gene: TRBD1
J gene: TRBJ2-5
V gene: TRBV27
clone size: NA

CDR3 DNA: TGCGCCAGCAGCTTGGGGCAGGCCGGGGCCACCGGGGAGCTGTTTTTT
CDR3 protein: CASSLGQAGATGELFF
D gene: NA
J gene: TRBJ2-2
V gene: TRBV5-1
clone size: few

CDR3 DNA: TGTGCCAGTAGTCCAGGAGGCCGAAATGAAAAACTGTTTTTT
CDR3 protein: CASSPGGRNEKLFF
D gene: NA
J gene: TRBJ1-4
V gene: TRBV19
clone size: NA

CDR3 DNA: TGTGCCAGCAGTTACTCGCAAGCCACCTCTGGAAACACCATATATTTT
CDR3 protein: CASSYSQATSGNTIYF
D gene: NA
J gene: TRBJ1-3
V gene: TRBV6-5
clone size: NA

CDR3 DNA: TGTGCCAGCAGCCTCCTGGAGGATTGGGGGAACACTGAAGCTTTCTTT
CDR3 protein: CASSLLEDWGNTEAFF
D gene: NA
J gene: TRBJ1-1
V gene: TRBV4-2
clone size: once

CDR3 DNA: TGTGCCAGCAGCCCACGCCAAGGGGGCTGGGATGAAAAACTGTTTTTT
CDR3 protein: CASSPRQGGWDEKLFF
D gene: TRBD1
J gene: TRBJ1-4
V gene: TRBV14
clone size: NA

CDR3 DNA: TGTGCCAGCAGCTTGCTGGGTGCGAACACCGGGGAGCTGTTTTTT
CDR3 protein: CASSLLGANTGELFF
D gene: NA
J gene: TRBJ2-2
V gene: TRBV5-4
clone size: NA

CDR3 DNA: TGTGCCAGCAGTGAAGCGAGTCAACAGCCCCAGCATTTT
CDR3 protein: CASSEASQQPQHF
D gene: NA
J gene: TRBJ1-5
V gene: TRBV6-1
clone size: NA

CDR3 DNA: TGTGCCAGCAGCCAAGGACAGGAAGGTTTCTACGAGCAGTACTTC
CDR3 protein: CASSQGQEGFYEQYF
D gene: NA
J gene: TRBJ2-7
V gene: TRBV14
clone size: NA

CDR3 DNA: TGTGCCAGCAGCCAATGGGACGGTCATGCCGAGCAGTACTTC
CDR3 protein: CASSQWDGHAEQYF
D gene: NA
J gene: TRBJ2-7
V gene: TRBV14
clone size: NA

CDR3 DNA: TGTGCCAGCAGCCAAGAGCGAAACCCTCTCGCTGAGCAGTTCTTC
CDR3 protein: CASSQERNPLAEQFF
D gene: NA
J gene: TRBJ2-1
V gene: TRBV4-2
clone size: once

CDR3 DNA: TGTGCCAGCAGCTTAGACGGCCTCTATGGCTACACCTTC
CDR3 protein: CASSLDGLYGYTF
D gene: NA
J gene: TRBJ1-2
V gene: TRBV11-2
clone size: NA